These 14 T cell receptor beta chains originate from one sample sequenced in a study of T cell responses to AZD1222 COVID-19 vaccine. Sequencing used immunoSEQ multiplex PCR; TCRdb keeps in-frame clones, though not all of them. This sample has about 190,000 clones; almost 95% occur once, and the top ten carry 9.2%. The source material was peripheral blood, sampled on day 0 of AZD1222 vaccination. The receptors shown here come from an adult in good health.

V and J are TRBV3-1 (or the pseudogene TRBV3-2) and TRBJ1-1; D gene uncertain. This CDR3 has 14 residues. Germline values: CDR1 LGHDT, CDR2 YNNKEL (reference sequence). Trimming removed 0 bases at V and 0 bases at J, with 5 bases between. The CDR3 nucleotides read TGTGCCAGCAGCCAAGACGGGATGAACACTGAAGCTTTCTTT. Translation: CASSQDGMNTEAFF.

This sequence joins TRBV7-3 and TRBJ2-3, with 8 bases aligning to TRBD2. J was trimmed by 1 base and V by 5 bases; bases with no gene match: 5. This CDR3 region has 15 residues. CDR1 and CDR2 (germline): SGHTA, FQGTGA. CDR3 nucleotides: TGTGCCAGCAGCCGTCGGGGGGGACGCACAGATACGCAGTATTTT. This codes for CASSRRGGRTDTQYF.

The chain recombines TRBV7-2 with TRBJ2-7; TRBD2 might be the D (5 bases). The CDR3 length is 13 residues. Germline CDR1 and CDR2: SGHTA and FQGNSA. V was cut by 5 bases and J by 4 bases, with 12 bases left in between. CDR3 nucleotides: TGTGCCAGCAGCCCCCGGACTCGATACGAGCAGTACTTC. Protein product: CASSPRTRYEQYF.

The genes are TRBV7-9 and TRBJ2-3; 7 nucleotides match TRBD2. With 6 bases clipped from V and 2 bases from J, the junction kept 14 bases outside the gene matches. The CDR3 contains 17 residues. Germline assignment: CDR1 SEHNR and CDR2 FQNEAQ (reference sequence). CDR3 nucleotides: TGTGCCAGCAGACCCGTCGGGGGGAGGGCGGTCACAGATACGCAGTATTTT. Translation: CASRPVGGRAVTDTQYF.

The chain has TRBV6-7 and TRBJ2-7; TRBD2 matches 12 bases. TRBV6-7 has ORF status, its function being uncertain. This CDR3 contains 14 residues. Germline trimming cut 4 bases from V and 7 bases from J; bases unmatched to any gene: 5. The DNA for the CDR3 is TGTGCCAGCAGTTCTAGCGGGAGGGCCTGGGAGCAGTACTTC. Translation: CASSSSGRAWEQYF.

The chain employs TRBV10-3 and TRBJ2-7; D gene uncertain. Trimming took off 0 bases at V and 2 bases at J, with 5 bases between the two ends. CDR3 size: 13 residues. Germline CDR1 reads ENHRY; CDR2 reads SYGVKD. The CDR3 here is CAISESATYEQYF. In nucleotides, the CDR3 is TGTGCCATCAGTGAGTCAGCGACCTACGAGCAGTACTTC.

The gene calls are TRBV6-5 and TRBJ1-5; D uncertain. Per the germline V gene, CDR1 is MNHEY and CDR2 is SVGAGI. This CDR3 has 14 amino acids. The ends were cut back, 6 bases at V and 5 bases at J, with 14 bases in the middle. Here the CDR3 reads CASSSGRVDQPQHF. The CDR3 nucleotides are TGTGCCAGCAGCTCTGGGAGGGTCGATCAGCCCCAGCATTTT.

The chain has TRBV12-3 or TRBV12-4 and TRBJ1-5, with unresolved D. This CDR3 has 13 amino acids. Trimming pared 5 bases from V and 5 bases from J, leaving 10 bases between. Here the CDR3 reads CASSADEDQPQHF. In DNA, the CDR3 is TGTGCCAGCAGTGCCGATGAGGATCAGCCCCAGCATTTT.

The rearrangement uses TRBV25-1 and TRBJ2-1; a weak D match, TRBD2 (6 bases). The germline CDR1 and CDR2 sequences are MGHDK and SYGVNS. The CDR3 extends over 13 amino acids. Trimming left V 4 bases short and J 14 bases short, with 18 bases between. The CDR3 region is CASSGNTSGRKFF. CDR3 DNA: TGTGCCAGCAGTGGTAATACGAGCGGGCGGAAGTTCTTC.

This clone appeared a single time. CDR3 protein: CASSPLLQDGPGELFF. Here the CDR3 DNA reads TGTGCCAGCTCACCGCTTTTACAGGACGGCCCCGGGGAGCTGTTTTTT. This rearrangement joins TRBV18 to TRBJ2-2, with D possibly matching TRBD1 (5 bases). V gave up 3 bases and J gave up 6 bases, with 17 bases separating them. The CDR3 is made up of 16 amino acids. Germline CDR1 KGHSH, CDR2 LQKENI.

V and J are TRBV30 and TRBJ2-1; D ambiguous. The CDR3 sequence is 12 residues long. Germline CDR1 and CDR2: GTSNPN and SVGIG (reference sequence). V shed 3 bases and J shed 0 bases, with 3 bases lying between them. The CDR3 region has the DNA TGTGCCTGGAGGGACTCCTACAATGAGCAGTTCTTC. It is translated as CAWRDSYNEQFF.

The V call is TRBV3-1 (or the pseudogene TRBV3-2), the J call TRBJ2-3, with 10 bases aligning to TRBD2. CDR1 is LGHDT, CDR2 YNNKEL, per germline (reference sequence). This CDR3 contains 17 residues. V shed 1 base, J shed 1 base, and the junction held 5 bases outside the gene matches. This CDR3 is CASSQAALAGGTDTQYF. Written as DNA, the CDR3 is TGTGCCAGCAGCCAAGCAGCCCTAGCGGGAGGCACAGATACGCAGTATTTT.

The CDR3 DNA follows: TGTGCCAGCAGTGACTACGGGATGGGCAATCAGCCCCAGCATTTT. Residues: CASSDYGMGNQPQHF. The rearrangement joins TRBV2 to TRBJ1-5; D gene uncertain. With 3 bases removed from V and 2 bases from J, the gap between germline ends came to 11 bases. CDR1 is SNHLY and CDR2 is FYNNEI in the germline V gene. CDR3 size: 15 residues.

The chain combines TRBV11-2 with TRBJ2-7; 14 bases match TRBD2. The CDR3 sequence is 15 residues long. Germline assignment: CDR1 SGHAT and CDR2 FQNNGV. Trimming removed 5 bases from V and 3 bases from J; junction bases left unmatched: 3. The CDR3 sequence: CASSETSGRDYEQYF. CDR3 bases: TGTGCCAGCAGCGAGACTAGCGGGAGGGACTACGAGCAGTACTTC.